This T cell receptor (beta chain) emerged from a study of control samples from healthy donors and cancer patients. V was shortened by 0 bases and J by 7 bases, with 6 bases between the two germline ends. This CDR3 comprises 12 residues. Germline CDR1 MNHNY, CDR2 SVGAGI (reference sequence). Sequenced by immunoSEQ multiplex PCR; TCRdb stores in-frame clones only, minus some. Among some 150,000 clones listed, roughly 95% were seen once. The rearrangement links TRBV6-6 to TRBJ1-1; a possible D gene is TRBD1 (5 bases). The TCR sequence derives from a woman aged 25 to 39 in good health. Sequencing was carried out using blood. CDR3 DNA sequence: TGTGCCAGCAGTTACTCGGGGGATGAAGCTTTCTTT. Protein: CASSYSGDEAFF.